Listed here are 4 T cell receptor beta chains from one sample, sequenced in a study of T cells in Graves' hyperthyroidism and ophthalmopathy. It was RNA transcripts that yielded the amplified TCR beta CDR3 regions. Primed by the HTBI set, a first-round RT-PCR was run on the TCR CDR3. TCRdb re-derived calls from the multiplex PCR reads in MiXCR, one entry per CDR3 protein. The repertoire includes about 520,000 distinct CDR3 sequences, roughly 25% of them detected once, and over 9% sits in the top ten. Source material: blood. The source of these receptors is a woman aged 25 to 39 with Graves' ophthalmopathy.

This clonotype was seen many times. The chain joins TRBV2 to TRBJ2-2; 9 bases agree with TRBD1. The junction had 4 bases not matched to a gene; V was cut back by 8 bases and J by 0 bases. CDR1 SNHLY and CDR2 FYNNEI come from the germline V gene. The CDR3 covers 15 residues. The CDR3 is CASSGQGANTGELFF. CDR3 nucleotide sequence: TGTGCCAGCTCGGGACAGGGTGCGAACACCGGGGAGCTGTTTTTT.

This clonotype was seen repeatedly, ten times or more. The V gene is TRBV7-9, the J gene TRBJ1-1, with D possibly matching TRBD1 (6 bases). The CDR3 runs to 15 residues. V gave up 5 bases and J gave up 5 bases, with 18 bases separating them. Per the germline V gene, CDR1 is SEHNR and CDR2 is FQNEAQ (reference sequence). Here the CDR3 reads CASSLTGGRETEAFF. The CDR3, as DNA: TGTGCCAGCAGCCTCACGGGGGGCCGAGAGACTGAAGCTTTCTTT.

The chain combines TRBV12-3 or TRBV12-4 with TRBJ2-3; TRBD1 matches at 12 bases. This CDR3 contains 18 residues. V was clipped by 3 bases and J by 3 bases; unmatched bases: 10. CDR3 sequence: CASSFRVRDRGRTDTQYF. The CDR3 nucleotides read TGTGCCAGCAGTTTTCGTGTTAGGGACAGGGGGCGAACAGATACGCAGTATTTT.

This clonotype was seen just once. The CDR3 loop reads CAISEFGDGYTF. CDR3 nucleotide sequence: TGTGCCATCAGTGAGTTTGGGGACGGCTACACCTTC. The chain joins TRBV10-3 to TRBJ1-2; D possibly corresponds to TRBD1 (5 bases). This CDR3 has 12 residues. CDR1 ENHRY and CDR2 SYGVKD come from the germline V gene. Trimming removed 1 base at V and 8 bases at J, with 8 bases between.